Below are 2 T cell receptor beta chains sequenced from a single sample in a study of blood T cell repertoires in COVID-19. Produced via immunoSEQ multiplex PCR; TCRdb's table is partial and in-frame only. The repertoire holds some 220,000 clones, with under 85% as singletons. The specimen was peripheral blood. These receptors came from a human donor in a cohort sampled during active COVID-19.

The genes are TRBV3-1 (or the pseudogene TRBV3-2) and TRBJ2-5; D is perhaps TRBD2 (7 bases). The V gene's germline CDR1 is LGHDT and CDR2 YNNKEL (reference sequence). CDR3 length: 15 amino acids. Trimming cost V 0 bases and J 4 bases, with 12 bases left between them. The CDR3 DNA reads as TGTGCCAGCAGCCAAGATGGGGGGGGCGGAGAGACCCAGTACTTC. This gives the protein CASSQDGGGGETQYF.

This clone has more than one count but fewer than ten. The rearrangement joins TRBV5-6 to TRBJ2-5; 7 bases map to TRBD2. The CDR3 sequence is 14 residues long. Germline V CDR1 and CDR2: SGHDT, YYEEEE. Unmatched junction bases numbered 5, after V lost 1 base and J lost 5 bases. The CDR3 loop is CASSLRLAEETQYF. Here the CDR3 DNA reads TGTGCCAGCAGCTTGAGGCTAGCGGAGGAGACCCAGTACTTC. The full variable domain, its missing parts supplied by reference TRBV5-6 and TRBJ2-5, is DAGVTQSPTHLIKTRGQQVTLRCSPKSGHDTVSWYQQALGQGPQFIFQYYEEEERQRGNFPDRFSGHQFPNYSSELNVNALLLGDSALYLCASSLRLAEETQYFGPGTRLLVL.